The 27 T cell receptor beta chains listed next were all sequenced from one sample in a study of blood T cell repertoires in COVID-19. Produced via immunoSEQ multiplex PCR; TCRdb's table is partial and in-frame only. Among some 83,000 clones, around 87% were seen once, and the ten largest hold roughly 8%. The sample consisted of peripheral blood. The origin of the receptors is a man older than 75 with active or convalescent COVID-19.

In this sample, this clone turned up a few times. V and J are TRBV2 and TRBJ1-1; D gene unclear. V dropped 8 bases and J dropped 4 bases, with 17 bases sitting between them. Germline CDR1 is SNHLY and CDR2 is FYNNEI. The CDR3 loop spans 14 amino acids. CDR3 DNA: TGTGCCAGCGTAGGAAGTGAGGTACTCACTGAAGCTTTCTTT. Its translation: CASVGSEVLTEAFF.

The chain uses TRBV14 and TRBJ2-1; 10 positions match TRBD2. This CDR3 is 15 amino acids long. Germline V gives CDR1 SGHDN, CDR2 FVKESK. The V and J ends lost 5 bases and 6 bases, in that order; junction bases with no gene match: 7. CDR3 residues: CASSYLAGVSNEQFF. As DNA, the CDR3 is TGTGCCAGCAGCTACCTAGCGGGAGTGAGCAATGAGCAGTTCTTC.

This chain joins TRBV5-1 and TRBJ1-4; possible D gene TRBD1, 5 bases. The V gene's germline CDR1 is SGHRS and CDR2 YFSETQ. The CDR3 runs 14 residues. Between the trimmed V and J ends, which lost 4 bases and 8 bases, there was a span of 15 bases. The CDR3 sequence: CASSAGPGHEKLFF. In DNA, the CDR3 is TGCGCCAGCAGCGCGGGGCCGGGTCACGAAAAACTGTTTTTT. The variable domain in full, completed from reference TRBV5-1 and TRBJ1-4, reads KAGVTQTPRYLIKTRGQQVTLSCSPISGHRSVSWYQQTPGQGLQFLFEYFSETQRNKGNFPGRFSGRQFSNSRSEMNVSTLELGDSALYLCASSAGPGHEKLFFGSGTQLSVL.

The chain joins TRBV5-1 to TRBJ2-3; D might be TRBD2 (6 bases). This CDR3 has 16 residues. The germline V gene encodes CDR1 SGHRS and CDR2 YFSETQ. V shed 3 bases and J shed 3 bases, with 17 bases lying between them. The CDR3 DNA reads TGCGCCAGCAGCTCTCGGACTAACCCGCCAACAGATACGCAGTATTTT. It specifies CASSSRTNPPTDTQYF.

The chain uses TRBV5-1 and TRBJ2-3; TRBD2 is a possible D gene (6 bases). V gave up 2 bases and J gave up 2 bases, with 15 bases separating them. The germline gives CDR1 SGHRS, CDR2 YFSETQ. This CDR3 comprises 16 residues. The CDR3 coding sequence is TGCGCCAGCAGCTTTGGGAGGTCGCTCCCCACAGATACGCAGTATTTT. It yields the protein CASSFGRSLPTDTQYF.

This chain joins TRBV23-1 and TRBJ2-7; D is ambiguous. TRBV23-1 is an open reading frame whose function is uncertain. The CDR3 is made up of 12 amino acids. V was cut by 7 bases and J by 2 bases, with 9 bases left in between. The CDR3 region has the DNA TGCGCCAGCATGGGCAGTCCCTACGAGCAGTACGTC. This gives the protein CASMGSPYEQYV.

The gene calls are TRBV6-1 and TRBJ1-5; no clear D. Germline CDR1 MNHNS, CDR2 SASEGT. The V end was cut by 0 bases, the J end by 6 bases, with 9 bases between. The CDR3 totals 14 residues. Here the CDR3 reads CASSEASVTQPQHF. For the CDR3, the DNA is TGTGCCAGCAGTGAAGCGAGTGTTACTCAGCCCCAGCATTTT.

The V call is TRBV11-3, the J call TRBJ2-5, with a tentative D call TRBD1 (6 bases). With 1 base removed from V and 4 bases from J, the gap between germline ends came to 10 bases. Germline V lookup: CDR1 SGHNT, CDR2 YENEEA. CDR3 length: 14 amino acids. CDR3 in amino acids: CASSLVQGRETQYF. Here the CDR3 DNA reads TGTGCCAGCAGCTTAGTCCAGGGGCGAGAGACCCAGTACTTC.

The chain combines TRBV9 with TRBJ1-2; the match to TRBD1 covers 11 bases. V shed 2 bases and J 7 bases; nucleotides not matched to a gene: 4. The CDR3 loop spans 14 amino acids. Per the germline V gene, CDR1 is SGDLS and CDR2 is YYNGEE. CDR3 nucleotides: TGTGCCAGCAGCGTGGGACAGGGGGGCTTTGGCTACACCTTC. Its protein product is CASSVGQGGFGYTF.

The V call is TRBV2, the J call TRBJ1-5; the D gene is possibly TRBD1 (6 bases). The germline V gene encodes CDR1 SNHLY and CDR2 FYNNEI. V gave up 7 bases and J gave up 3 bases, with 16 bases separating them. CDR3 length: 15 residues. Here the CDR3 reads CASTPRGGANQPQHF. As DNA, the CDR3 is TGTGCCAGCACCCCCCGAGGGGGTGCCAATCAGCCCCAGCATTTT.

The CDR3 coding sequence is TGTGCCAGCAGACCCCTGGGGGCCCCCTCGGGCTACGAGCAGTACGTC. This gives the protein CASRPLGAPSGYEQYV. The chain is built from TRBV28 and TRBJ2-7; D is perhaps TRBD1 (6 bases). CDR3 length: 16 residues. CDR1 MDHEN and CDR2 SYDVKM come from the germline V gene. V gave up 6 bases and J gave up 3 bases, with 21 bases separating them.

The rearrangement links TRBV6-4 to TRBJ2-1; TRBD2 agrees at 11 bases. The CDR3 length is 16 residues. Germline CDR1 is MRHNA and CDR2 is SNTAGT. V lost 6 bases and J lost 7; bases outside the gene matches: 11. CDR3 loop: CASRDLAGGHLNEQFF. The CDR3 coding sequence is TGTGCCAGCAGGGATTTAGCGGGAGGGCACTTGAATGAGCAGTTCTTC.

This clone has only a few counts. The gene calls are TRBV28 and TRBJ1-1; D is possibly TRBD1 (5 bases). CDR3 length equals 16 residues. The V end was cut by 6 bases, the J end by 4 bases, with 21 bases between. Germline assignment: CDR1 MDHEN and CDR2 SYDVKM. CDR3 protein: CASSFLRGSTSTEAFF. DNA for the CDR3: TGTGCCAGCAGCTTTCTTAGGGGCAGCACATCCACTGAAGCTTTCTTT.

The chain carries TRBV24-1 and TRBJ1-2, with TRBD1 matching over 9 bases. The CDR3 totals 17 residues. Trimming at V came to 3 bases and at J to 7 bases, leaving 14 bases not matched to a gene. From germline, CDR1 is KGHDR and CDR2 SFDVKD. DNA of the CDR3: TGTGCCACCAGTGATCCGGGACAGGGAGGGGGAAAGGTTGGCTACACCTTC. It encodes CATSDPGQGGGKVGYTF.

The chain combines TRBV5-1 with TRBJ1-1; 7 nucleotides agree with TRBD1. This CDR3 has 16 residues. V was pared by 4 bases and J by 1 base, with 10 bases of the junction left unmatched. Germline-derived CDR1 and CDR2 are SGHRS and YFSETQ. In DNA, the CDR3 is TGCGCCAGCAGCAAGACAGGGCAACTTTGGAACACTGAAGCTTTCTTT. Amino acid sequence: CASSKTGQLWNTEAFF. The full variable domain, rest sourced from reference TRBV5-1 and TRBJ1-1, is KAGVTQTPRYLIKTRGQQVTLSCSPISGHRSVSWYQQTPGQGLQFLFEYFSETQRNKGNFPGRFSGRQFSNSRSEMNVSTLELGDSALYLCASSKTGQLWNTEAFFGQGTRLTVV.

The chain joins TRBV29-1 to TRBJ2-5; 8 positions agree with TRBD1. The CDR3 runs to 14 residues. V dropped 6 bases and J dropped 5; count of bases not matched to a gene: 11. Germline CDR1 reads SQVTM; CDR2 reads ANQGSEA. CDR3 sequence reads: CSVGQGRSGETQYF. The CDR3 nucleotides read TGCAGCGTCGGACAGGGCCGCTCCGGCGAGACCCAGTACTTC.

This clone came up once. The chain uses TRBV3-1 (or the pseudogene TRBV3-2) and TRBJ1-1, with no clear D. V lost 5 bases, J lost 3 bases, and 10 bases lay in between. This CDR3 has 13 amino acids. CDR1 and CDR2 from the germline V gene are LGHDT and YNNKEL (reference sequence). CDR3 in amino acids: CASSEVRHTEAFF. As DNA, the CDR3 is TGTGCCAGCAGCGAGGTTCGGCACACTGAAGCTTTCTTT.

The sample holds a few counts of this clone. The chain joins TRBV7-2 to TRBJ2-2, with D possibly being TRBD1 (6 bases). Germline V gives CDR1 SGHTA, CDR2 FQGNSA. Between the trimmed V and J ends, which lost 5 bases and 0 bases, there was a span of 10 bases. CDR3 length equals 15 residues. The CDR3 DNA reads TGTGCCAGCAGCGCGACAGGAACGAACACCGGGGAGCTGTTTTTT. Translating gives CASSATGTNTGELFF.

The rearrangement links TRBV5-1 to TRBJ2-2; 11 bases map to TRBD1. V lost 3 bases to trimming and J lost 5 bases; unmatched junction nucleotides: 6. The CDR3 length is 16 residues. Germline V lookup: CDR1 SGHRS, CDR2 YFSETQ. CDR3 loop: CASSSRTGGATGELFF. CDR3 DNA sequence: TGCGCCAGCAGCTCCAGGACAGGGGGCGCTACCGGGGAGCTGTTTTTT.

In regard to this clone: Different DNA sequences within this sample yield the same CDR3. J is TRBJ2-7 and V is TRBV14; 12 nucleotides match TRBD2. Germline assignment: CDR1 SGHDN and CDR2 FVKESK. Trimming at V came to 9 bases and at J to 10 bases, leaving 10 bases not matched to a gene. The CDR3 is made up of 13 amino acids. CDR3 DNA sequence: TGTGCCAGTAGCGCTAGCGGGGGGGGTCGTCAGTACGTC. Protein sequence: CASSASGGGRQYV.

In nucleotides, the CDR3 is TGTGCCAGCAGTGCGGACACACACGGCACTGAAGCTTTCTTT. It codes for CASSADTHGTEAFF. This rearrangement joins TRBV25-1 to TRBJ1-1, with a tentative D call TRBD1 (5 bases). This CDR3 is built from 14 residues. Per germline, CDR1 MGHDK and CDR2 SYGVNS. The ends were cut back, 4 bases at V and 4 bases at J, with 13 bases in the middle.

Written as DNA, the CDR3 is TGTGCTAGTGGAATGGACAGGGCGGACATTCAGTACTTC. Translated: CASGMDRADIQYF. The V and J genes are TRBV12-5 and TRBJ2-4; 8 bases line up with TRBD1. CDR3 length: 13 amino acids. Germline values: CDR1 LGHNT, CDR2 FRNRAP. Trimming at V came to 6 bases and at J to 8 bases, leaving 6 bases not matched to a gene. The variable domain in full, completed from reference TRBV12-5 and TRBJ2-4, reads DARVTQTPRHKVTEMGQEVTMRCQPILGHNTVFWYRQTMMQGLELLAYFRNRAPLDDSGMPKDRFSAEMPDATLATLKIQPSEPRDSAVYFCASGMDRADIQYFGAGTRLSVL.

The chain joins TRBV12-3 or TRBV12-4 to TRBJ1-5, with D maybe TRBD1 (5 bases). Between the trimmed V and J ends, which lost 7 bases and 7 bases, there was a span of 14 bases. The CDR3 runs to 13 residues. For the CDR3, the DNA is TGTGCCAGCACCCTGGGGGGAGGGCAGCCCCAGCATTTT. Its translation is CASTLGGGQPQHF.

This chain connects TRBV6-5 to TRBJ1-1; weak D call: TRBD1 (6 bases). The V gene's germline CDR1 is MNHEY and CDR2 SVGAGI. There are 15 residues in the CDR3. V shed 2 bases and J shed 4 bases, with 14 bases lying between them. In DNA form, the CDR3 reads TGTGCCAGCAGTTACAGGCAGGGGCTGGCCACTGAAGCTTTCTTT. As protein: CASSYRQGLATEAFF.

The CDR3 DNA reads as TGTGCCAGCTCACATGGGATTACTAGCGGGGTCAGCACAGATACGCAGTATTTT. This sequence encodes CASSHGITSGVSTDTQYF. The chain carries TRBV18 and TRBJ2-3; 10 nucleotides align to TRBD2. V trimming: 4 bases; J trimming: 0 bases; junction bases outside the gene matches: 10. The CDR3 is made up of 18 amino acids. Germline assignment: CDR1 KGHSH and CDR2 LQKENI.

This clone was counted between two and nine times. The CDR3 protein is CASSTHGGSTDTQYF. As DNA, the CDR3 is TGTGCCAGCAGCACCCACGGGGGAAGCACAGATACGCAGTATTTT. The chain is built from TRBV9 and TRBJ2-3, with a tentative D call TRBD2 (6 bases). Germline V gene data show CDR1 as SGDLS and CDR2 as YYNGEE. The CDR3 has 15 residues. Trimming removed 4 bases from V and 0 bases from J, with 12 bases in between.

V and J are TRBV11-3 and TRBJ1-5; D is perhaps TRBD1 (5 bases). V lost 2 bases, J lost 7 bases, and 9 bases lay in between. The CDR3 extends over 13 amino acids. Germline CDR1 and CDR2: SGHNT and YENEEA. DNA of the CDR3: TGTGCCAGCAGCTTATGGGGGGACCAGCCCCAGCATTTT. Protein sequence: CASSLWGDQPQHF.